The clone carrying this TCR beta chain was detected once. Its matching antigen is unknown. These data originate in a study of CD8+CD57+ T cells in acquired aplastic anemia. This CDR3 has 16 residues. The V end was cut by 3 bases, the J end by 2 bases, with 14 bases between. Germline V CDR1 and CDR2: KGHDR, SFDVKD. Study conclusions and caveats: About 30 shared CD8+ CDR3s appeared highly expressed within patients' immunodominant clones.

Patients chosen for sequencing had CD8+CD57+ cells that had expanded, as shown by flow cytometry. All patients had severe acquired aplastic anemia. The template for TCR beta VDJ and CDR3 sequence profiling was genomic DNA. TCRdb recomputed calls from the reads with MiXCR, one row per CDR3 protein. The sample holds over 150,000 distinct CDR3 sequences, roughly three fifths seen once. This receptor was taken from a human donor with aplastic anemia. The rearrangement links TRBV24-1 to TRBJ2-3; D is perhaps TRBD1 or TRBD2 (5 bases each). Specimen: sorted CD4+, CD8+, or CD8+CD57+ T cells (not recorded which) from PBMCs. Here the CDR3 reads CATSDPGTDNTDTQYF. Written as DNA, the CDR3 is TGTGCCACCAGTGATCCCGGGACCGATAACACAGATACGCAGTATTTT.